What follows describes a single T cell receptor beta chain. This sample was included in a study of shared clonotypes between healthy human individuals. It was CD45RO-negative cells, positively selected for CCR7, that made up naive CD8 cells, with terminally differentiated effector memory CD45RA+ cells excluded. Germline CDR1 reads MNHEY; CDR2 reads SVGAGI. The V end lost 3 bases, the J end lost 2 bases, and 11 bases lay between the germline ends. The CDR3 runs 14 residues. Investigators spread the genomic DNA of each subset evenly over several immunoSEQ plates. Only in-frame clones appear in the TCRdb table, and some are missing; sequencing was by immunoSEQ multiplex PCR. The sample has about 2.1 million clones; about 93% are singletons.

This chain connects TRBV6-5 to TRBJ2-7; D unclear. Sequencing was carried out using naive CD8+ T cells from PBMCs. This receptor was identified in a man aged 18 to 29 in good health. Some clones in this sample may be carry-over from other donors' samples. CDR3 bases: TGTGCCAGCAGTTATAGGGCATTCCCCTACGAGCAGTACTTC. This gives the protein CASSYRAFPYEQYF.